The 27 T cell receptor beta chains below come from one sample, sequenced in a study of blood T cell repertoires in COVID-19. Sequencing used immunoSEQ multiplex PCR; TCRdb keeps in-frame clones, though not all of them. The data show over 200,000 clones, nearly 90% seen once. Sequencing was performed on peripheral blood. The receptors originated from a young woman with acute or convalescent COVID-19.

The gene calls are TRBV19 and TRBJ2-2; D ambiguous. The CDR3 covers 14 residues. V was clipped by 1 base and J by 4 bases, with 7 bases between them. CDR1 LNHDA and CDR2 SQIVND come from the germline V gene (reference sequence). This CDR3 reads CASSIGGLTGELFF. The CDR3 DNA sequence: TGTGCCAGTAGTATAGGTGGGCTCACCGGGGAGCTGTTTTTT.

The J gene is TRBJ2-3, the V gene TRBV7-9; 8 bases agree with TRBD2. CDR3 length: 16 residues. V gave up 5 bases and J gave up 3 bases; unmatched junction bases: 10. Germline V gives CDR1 SEHNR, CDR2 FQNEAQ (reference sequence). For the CDR3, the DNA is TGTGCCAGCAGCCAGACTAGCGCCTTGAGTACAGATACGCAGTATTTT. Translating it yields CASSQTSALSTDTQYF.

V gene TRBV25-1 combines with J gene TRBJ2-2; D is possibly TRBD2 (7 bases). Germline loops: CDR1 MGHDK, CDR2 SYGVNS. V was cut by 0 bases and J by 5 bases, with 13 bases left in between. The CDR3 is 16 residues long. CDR3 protein: CASSEYRGAGTGELFF. Written as DNA, the CDR3 is TGTGCCAGCAGTGAATATCGGGGGGCCGGAACCGGGGAGCTGTTTTTT.

The genes are TRBV14 and TRBJ2-3; no firm D call. CDR3 length: 15 residues. Deletions cut 5 bases from V and 5 bases from J, with 17 bases between. The germline gives CDR1 SGHDN, CDR2 FVKESK. The CDR3 bases are TGTGCCAGCAGCTCTACGACTGGTTATGGAGATACGCAGTATTTT. Amino acids: CASSSTTGYGDTQYF. The full variable domain, in which reference TRBV14 and TRBJ2-3 provide the parts outside the CDR3, is EAGVTQFPSHSVIEKGQTVTLRCDPISGHDNLYWYRRVMGKEIKFLLHFVKESKQDESGMPNNRFLAERTGGTYSTLKVQPAELEDSGVYFCASSSTTGYGDTQYFGPGTRLTVL.

Worth noting for this clone: Distinct nucleotide sequences in the sample also encode this CDR3. The chain joins TRBV20-1 to TRBJ2-7, with D perhaps matching TRBD1 (5 bases). Germline values: CDR1 DFQATT, CDR2 SNEGSKA (reference sequence). This CDR3 contains 11 residues. The ends were cut back, 2 bases at V and 3 bases at J, with 5 bases in the middle. The CDR3 reads CSARTGYEQYF. The CDR3 nucleotides are TGCAGTGCTAGAACAGGCTACGAGCAGTACTTC.

The chain joins TRBV5-4 to TRBJ1-2; 11 nucleotides line up with TRBD1. The germline V gene encodes CDR1 SGHNT and CDR2 YYREEE (reference sequence). The trim removed 5 bases at V and 8 bases at J, leaving 14 bases unmatched. The CDR3 runs 16 residues. This CDR3 is CASRSGQGALRKGYTF. The CDR3 coding sequence is TGTGCCAGCAGGTCAGGACAGGGGGCGCTTCGGAAGGGCTACACCTTC. Combining the CDR3 with reference TRBV5-4 and TRBJ1-2 gives the whole variable domain ETGVTQSPTHLIKTRGQQVTLRCSSQSGHNTVSWYQQALGQGPQFIFQYYREEENGRGNFPPRFSGLQFPNYSSELNVNALELDDSALYLCASRSGQGALRKGYTFGSGTRLTVV.

The chain recombines TRBV7-2 with TRBJ1-4; 7 nucleotides align to TRBD1. Germline loops: CDR1 SGHTA, CDR2 FQGNSA. This CDR3 comprises 14 residues. V shed 6 bases, J shed 9 bases, and the junction held 10 bases outside the gene matches. Here the CDR3 DNA reads TGTGCCAGCAGTAGGACAGGAGCGTTTCAAAAACTGTTTTTT. Protein product: CASSRTGAFQKLFF.

This chain joins TRBV10-3 and TRBJ1-5; the D gene is possibly TRBD1 (5 bases). Germline CDR1 reads ENHRY; CDR2 reads SYGVKD. This CDR3 has 11 amino acids. V was trimmed by 7 bases and J by 9 bases, leaving 10 bases between them. The CDR3 loop reads CAITQGGPQHF. In DNA form, the CDR3 reads TGTGCCATCACCCAGGGCGGGCCCCAGCATTTT.

This clone appeared once. The rearrangement uses TRBV5-4 and TRBJ2-1, with a possible D match to TRBD2 (6 bases). There are 15 residues in the CDR3. CDR1 is SGHNT, CDR2 YYREEE, per germline (reference sequence). Between the trimmed V and J ends, which lost 0 bases and 7 bases, there was a span of 14 bases. The CDR3 here is CASSLGGVWANEQFF. CDR3 sequence (DNA): TGTGCCAGCAGCTTGGGGGGGGTCTGGGCGAATGAGCAGTTCTTC.

The J gene is TRBJ2-7, the V gene TRBV9, with D possibly matching TRBD1 (6 bases). Trimming left V 3 bases short and J 6 bases short, with 19 bases between. Germline assignment: CDR1 SGDLS and CDR2 YYNGEE. There are 15 residues in the CDR3. CDR3 DNA: TGTGCCAGCAGCGCAAGAGACAGGAGTCTGTTCGAGCAGTACTTC. Protein sequence: CASSARDRSLFEQYF.

The chain carries TRBV3-1 (or the pseudogene TRBV3-2) and TRBJ2-7; no clear D. The V end was cut by 0 bases, the J end by 6 bases, with 24 bases between. The CDR3 consists of 18 residues. CDR1 is LGHDT and CDR2 is YNNKEL in the germline V gene (reference sequence). CDR3 in amino acids: CASSQDVRVGLHALEQYF. CDR3 bases: TGTGCCAGCAGCCAAGATGTCCGGGTAGGCCTACACGCCCTCGAGCAGTACTTC.

The chain links TRBV5-6 to TRBJ1-5; 7 nucleotides match TRBD1. Germline V gene lookup returns CDR1 SGHDT and CDR2 YYEEEE. The V and J ends lost 1 base and 2 bases, in that order; junction bases with no gene match: 6. The CDR3 runs to 16 residues. CDR3 in amino acids: CASSLMTGIGNQPQHF. CDR3 coding DNA: TGTGCCAGCAGCTTGATGACAGGGATTGGCAATCAGCCCCAGCATTTT.

The V gene is TRBV12-5, the J gene TRBJ1-4; weak D call: TRBD1 (5 bases). Germline V gives CDR1 LGHNT, CDR2 FRNRAP. V was pared by 6 bases and J by 7 bases, with 21 bases between. CDR3 length: 16 residues. As DNA, the CDR3 is TGTGCTAGTGGCCCCGGATCGCAGGGCCTTAGTGAAAAACTGTTTTTT. Translated, it gives CASGPGSQGLSEKLFF.

The J gene is TRBJ1-2, the V gene TRBV12-5; D is ambiguous. The CDR3 covers 11 residues. From germline, CDR1 is LGHNT and CDR2 FRNRAP. Trimming cost V 6 bases and J 7 bases, with 9 bases left between them. CDR3 coding DNA: TGTGCTAGTGGAGGTCAGGCTGGCTACACCTTC. Amino acid sequence: CASGGQAGYTF. Full variable domain (outside the CDR3, taken from reference TRBV12-5 and TRBJ1-2): DARVTQTPRHKVTEMGQEVTMRCQPILGHNTVFWYRQTMMQGLELLAYFRNRAPLDDSGMPKDRFSAEMPDATLATLKIQPSEPRDSAVYFCASGGQAGYTFGSGTRLTVV.

This sequence joins TRBV30 and TRBJ2-7; a weak D match, TRBD1 (6 bases). The CDR3 has 12 amino acids. V was clipped by 4 bases and J by 3 bases, with 10 bases between them. Germline V lookup: CDR1 GTSNPN, CDR2 SVGIG (reference sequence). The CDR3 is CAWTGANYEQYF. The CDR3 region has the DNA TGTGCCTGGACAGGGGCTAACTACGAGCAGTACTTC.

The J gene is TRBJ1-3, the V gene TRBV5-1; possible D gene TRBD1, 6 bases. Germline CDR1 and CDR2: SGHRS and YFSETQ. Trimming pared 4 bases from V and 12 bases from J, leaving 26 bases between. This CDR3 spans 16 amino acids. The CDR3 region is CASSLQQGRPEKDIYF. The CDR3 DNA reads TGCGCCAGCAGCCTACAACAGGGACGGCCTGAAAAGGACATATATTTT.

This chain joins TRBV7-2 and TRBJ1-2; 10 bases map to TRBD1. The V gene end was trimmed by 5 bases and the J gene end by 7 bases; junction bases not matched to a gene: 13. CDR1 and CDR2 from the germline V gene are SGHTA and FQGNSA. The CDR3 is 16 amino acids. This chain's CDR3 is CASSPPGTGVKFGYTF. DNA of the CDR3: TGTGCCAGCAGCCCTCCAGGGACAGGGGTGAAGTTTGGCTACACCTTC.

The V call is TRBV5-1, the J call TRBJ2-6, with TRBD1 identical over 9 bases. CDR1 and CDR2 (germline): SGHRS, YFSETQ. The V and J ends lost 3 bases and 3 bases, in that order; junction bases with no gene match: 7. The CDR3 consists of 17 residues. CDR3: CASSSDRGVFGANVLTF. The CDR3 bases are TGCGCCAGCAGCTCGGACAGGGGTGTTTTTGGGGCCAACGTCCTGACTTTC.

The chain is built from TRBV7-9 and TRBJ1-2; 9 bases match TRBD1. CDR3 length equals 14 residues. The germline V gene encodes CDR1 SEHNR and CDR2 FQNEAQ (reference sequence). V gave up 6 bases and J gave up 7 bases; unmatched junction bases: 9. In nucleotides, the CDR3 is TGTGCCAGCAGGGCACCGACAGGGGGTTTTGGCTACACCTTC. This translates into CASRAPTGGFGYTF.

The chain employs TRBV12-3 or TRBV12-4 and TRBJ2-7; weak D call: TRBD1 (5 bases). The CDR3 has 13 residues. V lost 4 bases and J 1 base, leaving 8 bases between the germline ends. The CDR3 loop reads CASSSRASYEQYF. CDR3 sequence (DNA): TGTGCCAGCAGTTCCAGGGCATCCTACGAGCAGTACTTC.

The rearrangement joins TRBV19 to TRBJ1-2, with unresolved D. In germline, CDR1 is LNHDA, CDR2 SQIVND (reference sequence). V was shortened by 2 bases and J by 8 bases, with 12 bases between the two germline ends. The CDR3 spans 13 residues. The CDR3 sequence is CASSIRGKEGYTF. Here the CDR3 DNA reads TGTGCCAGTAGTATAAGAGGGAAAGAGGGCTACACCTTC.

The chain recombines TRBV7-2 with TRBJ2-3; 11 nucleotides agree with TRBD2. Germline V gene sequence: CDR1 SGHTA, CDR2 FQGNSA. Germline trimming cut 3 bases from V and 5 bases from J; bases unmatched to any gene: 4. The CDR3 totals 15 residues. The DNA for the CDR3 is TGTGCCAGCAGCTTGACTAGCGGGAAAGTAGATACGCAGTATTTT. Its translation is CASSLTSGKVDTQYF.

The chain uses TRBV19 and TRBJ1-1, with a tentative D call TRBD1 (5 bases). This CDR3 is 17 amino acids long. Germline V gene lookup returns CDR1 LNHDA and CDR2 SQIVND (reference sequence). V lost 5 bases and J 3 bases, leaving 22 bases between the germline ends. CDR3 bases: TGTGCCAGTAGTCCCCGAGTCGTAGGGACTGTCGACACTGAAGCTTTCTTT. As protein: CASSPRVVGTVDTEAFF.

The chain couples TRBV12-3 or TRBV12-4 to TRBJ1-6; TRBD1 matches 8 bases. J was trimmed by 8 bases and V by 4 bases; bases with no gene match: 1. The length of the CDR3 is 13 residues. CDR3 loop: CASSSDRDSPLHF. The DNA of the CDR3 is TGTGCCAGCAGTTCGGACAGGGATTCACCCCTCCACTTT.

The J gene is TRBJ2-7, the V gene TRBV30; possible D gene TRBD2, 7 bases. The CDR3 loop spans 15 amino acids. Germline V CDR1 and CDR2: GTSNPN, SVGIG (reference sequence). V was cut by 4 bases and J by 0 bases, with 16 bases left in between. CDR3 DNA sequence: TGTGCCTGGACCTCAACCCGGGGGGCCTCCTACGAGCAGTACTTC. Protein product: CAWTSTRGASYEQYF. The variable domain in full, with the rest retrieved from reference TRBV30 and TRBJ2-7, is SQTIHQWPATLVQPVGSPLSLECTVEGTSNPNLYWYRQAAGRGLQLLFYSVGIGQISSEVPQNLSASRPQDRQFILSSKKLLLSDSGFYLCAWTSTRGASYEQYFGPGTRLTVT.

This clone was seen just once. J is TRBJ2-5 and V is TRBV30; 7 nucleotides line up with TRBD2. The CDR3 contains 15 residues. The germline V gene encodes CDR1 GTSNPN and CDR2 SVGIG (reference sequence). J lost 4 bases, V lost 2 bases, and 10 bases had no gene match. CDR3 DNA: TGTGCCTGGAGTCGTGCTGTGGGGGGGAGAGAGACCCAGTACTTC. Translating gives CAWSRAVGGRETQYF.

This clone has only one observation. The chain combines TRBV9 with TRBJ2-6; no clear D gene. The CDR3 has 15 residues. The V end was cut by 3 bases, the J end by 1 base, with 8 bases between. Germline V gene sequence: CDR1 SGDLS, CDR2 YYNGEE. The CDR3 here is CASSEKLSGANVLTF. The CDR3 nucleotides read TGTGCCAGCAGCGAAAAGCTATCTGGGGCCAACGTCCTGACTTTC.